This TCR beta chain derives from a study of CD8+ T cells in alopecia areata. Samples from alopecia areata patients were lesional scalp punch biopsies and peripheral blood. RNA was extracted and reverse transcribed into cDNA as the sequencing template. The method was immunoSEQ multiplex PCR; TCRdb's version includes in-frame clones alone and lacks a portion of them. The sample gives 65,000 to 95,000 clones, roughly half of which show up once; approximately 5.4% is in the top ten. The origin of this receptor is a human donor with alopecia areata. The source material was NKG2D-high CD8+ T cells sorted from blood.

CDR3 amino acids: CASSEGDPKNIQYF. The CDR3 nucleotides read TGTGCCAGCAGTGAGGGGGACCCCAAAAACATTCAGTACTTC. The chain links TRBV2 to TRBJ2-4; possibly TRBD1 or TRBD2 for D (5 bases each). The germline CDR1 and CDR2 sequences are SNHLY and FYNNEI. Trimming left V 3 bases short and J 2 bases short, with 8 bases between. This CDR3 contains 14 residues.